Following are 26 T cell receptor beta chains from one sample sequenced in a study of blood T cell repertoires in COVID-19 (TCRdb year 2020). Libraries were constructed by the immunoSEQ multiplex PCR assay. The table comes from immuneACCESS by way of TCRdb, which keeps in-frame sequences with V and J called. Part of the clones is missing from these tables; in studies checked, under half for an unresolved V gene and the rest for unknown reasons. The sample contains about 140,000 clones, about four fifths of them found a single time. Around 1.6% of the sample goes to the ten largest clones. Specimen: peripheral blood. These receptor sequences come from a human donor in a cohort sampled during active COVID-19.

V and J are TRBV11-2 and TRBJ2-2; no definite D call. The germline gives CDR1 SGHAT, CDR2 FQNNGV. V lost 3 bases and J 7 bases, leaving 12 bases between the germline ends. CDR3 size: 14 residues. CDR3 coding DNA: TGTGCCAGCAGCTTTGGTCTGCTATTCGGGGAGCTGTTTTTT. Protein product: CASSFGLLFGELFF.

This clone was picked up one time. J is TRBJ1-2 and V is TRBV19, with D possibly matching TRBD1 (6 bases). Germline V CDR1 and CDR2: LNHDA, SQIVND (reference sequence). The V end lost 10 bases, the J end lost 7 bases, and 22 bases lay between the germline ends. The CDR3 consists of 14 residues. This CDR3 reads CAIGTPYRSGGYTF. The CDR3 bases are TGTGCCATCGGGACACCATACCGGTCGGGTGGCTACACCTTC.

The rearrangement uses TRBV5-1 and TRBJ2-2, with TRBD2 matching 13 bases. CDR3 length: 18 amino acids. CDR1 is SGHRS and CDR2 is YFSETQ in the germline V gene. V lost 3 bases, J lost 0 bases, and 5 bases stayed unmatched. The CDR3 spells CASSSGLAGAANTGELFF. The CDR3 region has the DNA TGCGCCAGCAGCTCCGGACTAGCGGGGGCGGCGAACACCGGGGAGCTGTTTTTT.

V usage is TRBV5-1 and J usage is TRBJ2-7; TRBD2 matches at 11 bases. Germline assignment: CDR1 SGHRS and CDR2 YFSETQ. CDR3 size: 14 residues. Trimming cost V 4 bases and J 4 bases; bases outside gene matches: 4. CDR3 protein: CASSELAGEYEQYF. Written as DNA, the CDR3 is TGCGCCAGCAGCGAACTAGCGGGAGAGTACGAGCAGTACTTC.

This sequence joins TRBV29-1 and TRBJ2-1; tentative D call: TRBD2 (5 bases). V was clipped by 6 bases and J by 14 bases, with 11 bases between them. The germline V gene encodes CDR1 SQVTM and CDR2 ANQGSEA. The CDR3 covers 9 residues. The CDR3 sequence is CSVWWRKFF. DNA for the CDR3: TGCAGCGTCTGGTGGAGGAAGTTCTTC.

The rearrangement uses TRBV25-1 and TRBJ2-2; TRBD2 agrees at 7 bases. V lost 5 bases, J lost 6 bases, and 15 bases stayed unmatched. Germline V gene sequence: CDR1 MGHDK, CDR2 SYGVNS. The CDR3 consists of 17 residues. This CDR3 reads CASSLGTKQAGAGELFF. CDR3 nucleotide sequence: TGTGCCAGCAGTCTGGGCACAAAACAGGCGGGGGCCGGGGAGCTGTTTTTT.

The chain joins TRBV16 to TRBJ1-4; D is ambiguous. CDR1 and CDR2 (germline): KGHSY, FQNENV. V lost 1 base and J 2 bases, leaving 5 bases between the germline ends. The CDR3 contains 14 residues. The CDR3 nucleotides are TGTGCCAGCAGCCAATACCGGACTAATGAAAAACTGTTTTTT. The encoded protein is CASSQYRTNEKLFF.

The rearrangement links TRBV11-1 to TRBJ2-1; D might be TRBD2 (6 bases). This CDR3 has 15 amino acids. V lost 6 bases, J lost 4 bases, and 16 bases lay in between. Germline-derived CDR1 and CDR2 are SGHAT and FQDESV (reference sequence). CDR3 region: CASRQPGLKYNEQFF. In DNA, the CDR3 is TGTGCCAGCAGACAACCGGGACTTAAATACAATGAGCAGTTCTTC.

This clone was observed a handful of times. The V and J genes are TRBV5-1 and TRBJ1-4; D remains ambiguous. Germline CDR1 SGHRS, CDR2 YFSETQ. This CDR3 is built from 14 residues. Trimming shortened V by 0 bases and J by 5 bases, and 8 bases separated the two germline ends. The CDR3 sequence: CASSLDSHNEKLFF. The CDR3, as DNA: TGCGCCAGCAGCTTGGACTCTCACAATGAAAAACTGTTTTTT.

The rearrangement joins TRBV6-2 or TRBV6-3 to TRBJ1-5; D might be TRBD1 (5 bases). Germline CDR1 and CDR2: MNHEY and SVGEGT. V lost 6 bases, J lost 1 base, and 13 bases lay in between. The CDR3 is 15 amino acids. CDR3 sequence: CASSWTRLSNQPQHF. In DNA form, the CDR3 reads TGTGCCAGCAGCTGGACAAGGCTGAGCAATCAGCCCCAGCATTTT.

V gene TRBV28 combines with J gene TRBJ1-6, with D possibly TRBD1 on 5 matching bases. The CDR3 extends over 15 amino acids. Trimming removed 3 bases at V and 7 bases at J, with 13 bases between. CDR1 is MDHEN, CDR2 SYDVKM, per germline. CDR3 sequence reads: CASSFIGTQNSPLHF. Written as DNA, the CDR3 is TGTGCCAGCAGTTTTATCGGGACTCAAAATTCACCCCTCCACTTT. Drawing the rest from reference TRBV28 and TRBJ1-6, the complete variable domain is DVKVTQSSRYLVKRTGEKVFLECVQDMDHENMFWYRQDPGLGLRLIYFSYDVKMKEKGDIPEGYSVSREKKERFSLILESASTNQTSMYLCASSFIGTQNSPLHFGNGTRLTVT.

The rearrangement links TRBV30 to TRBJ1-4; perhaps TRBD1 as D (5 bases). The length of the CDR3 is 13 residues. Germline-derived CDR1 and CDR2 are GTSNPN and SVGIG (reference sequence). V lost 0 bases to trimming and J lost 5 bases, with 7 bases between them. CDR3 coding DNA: TGTGCCTGGAGTGTAAAGGGGAATGAAAAACTGTTTTTT. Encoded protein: CAWSVKGNEKLFF.

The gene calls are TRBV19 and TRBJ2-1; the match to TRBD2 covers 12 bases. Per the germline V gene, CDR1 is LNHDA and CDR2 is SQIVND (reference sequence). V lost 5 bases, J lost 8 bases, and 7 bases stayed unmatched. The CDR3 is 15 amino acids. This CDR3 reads CASSHLAGGSDEQFF. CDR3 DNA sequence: TGTGCCAGTAGTCATCTAGCGGGAGGGTCAGATGAGCAGTTCTTC. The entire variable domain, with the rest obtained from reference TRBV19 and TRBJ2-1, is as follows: DGGITQSPKYLFRKEGQNVTLSCEQNLNHDAMYWYRQDPGQGLRLIYYSQIVNDFQKGDIAEGYSVSREKKESFPLTVTSAQKNPTAFYLCASSHLAGGSDEQFFGPGTRLTVL.

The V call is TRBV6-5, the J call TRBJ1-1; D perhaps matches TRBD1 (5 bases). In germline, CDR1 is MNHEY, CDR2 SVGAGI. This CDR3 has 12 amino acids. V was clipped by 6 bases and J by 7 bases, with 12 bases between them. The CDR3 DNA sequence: TGTGCCAGCAGCATGACAGATAGTGAAGCTTTCTTT. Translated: CASSMTDSEAFF.

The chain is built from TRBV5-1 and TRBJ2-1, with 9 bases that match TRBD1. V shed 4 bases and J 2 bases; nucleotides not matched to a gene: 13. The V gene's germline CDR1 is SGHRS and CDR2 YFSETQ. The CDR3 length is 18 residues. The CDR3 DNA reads TGCGCCAGCAGCCCCTTAGGGACAGGGATCCCCCCCTACAATGAGCAGTTCTTC. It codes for CASSPLGTGIPPYNEQFF.

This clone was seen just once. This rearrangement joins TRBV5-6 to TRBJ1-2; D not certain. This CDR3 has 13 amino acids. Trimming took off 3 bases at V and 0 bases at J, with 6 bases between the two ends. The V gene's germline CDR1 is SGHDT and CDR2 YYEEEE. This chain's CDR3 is CASSSIANYGYTF. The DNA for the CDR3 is TGTGCCAGCAGCTCTATAGCTAACTATGGCTACACCTTC.

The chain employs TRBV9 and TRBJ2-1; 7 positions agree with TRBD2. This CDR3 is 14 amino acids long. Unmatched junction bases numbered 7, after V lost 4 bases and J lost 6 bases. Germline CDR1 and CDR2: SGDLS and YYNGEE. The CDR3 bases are TGTGCCAGCAGCTACGGGGGGAACCTCAATGAGCAGTTCTTC. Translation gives CASSYGGNLNEQFF.

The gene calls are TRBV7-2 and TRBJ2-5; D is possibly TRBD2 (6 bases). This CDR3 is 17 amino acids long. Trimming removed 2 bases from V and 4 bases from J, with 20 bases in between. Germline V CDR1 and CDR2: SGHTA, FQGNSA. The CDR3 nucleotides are TGTGCCAGCAGCTTACTTCCGGGGGTAGCCGGGGTAGAGACCCAGTACTTC. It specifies CASSLLPGVAGVETQYF.

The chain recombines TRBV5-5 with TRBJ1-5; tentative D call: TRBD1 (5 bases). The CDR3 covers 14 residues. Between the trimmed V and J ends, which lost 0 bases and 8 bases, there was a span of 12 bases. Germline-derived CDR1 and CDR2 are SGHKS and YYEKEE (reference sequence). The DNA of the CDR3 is TGTGCCAGCAGCTTGGAAGGGGTGAACGAGCCCCAGCATTTT. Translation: CASSLEGVNEPQHF.

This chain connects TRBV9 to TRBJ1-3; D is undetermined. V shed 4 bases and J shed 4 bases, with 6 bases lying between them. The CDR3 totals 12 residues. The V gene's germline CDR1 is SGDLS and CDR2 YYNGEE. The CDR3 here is CASSPQGNTIYF. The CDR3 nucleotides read TGTGCCAGCAGCCCCCAGGGAAACACCATATATTTT.

The CDR3 DNA is TGTGCCAGCAGCGTAGATCCAGCGGGGATCTACGAGCAGTACTTC. It encodes CASSVDPAGIYEQYF. J is TRBJ2-7 and V is TRBV9; 7 positions match TRBD2. This CDR3 region has 15 residues. Germline V gene data show CDR1 as SGDLS and CDR2 as YYNGEE. V lost 0 bases to trimming and J lost 3 bases; unmatched junction nucleotides: 6.

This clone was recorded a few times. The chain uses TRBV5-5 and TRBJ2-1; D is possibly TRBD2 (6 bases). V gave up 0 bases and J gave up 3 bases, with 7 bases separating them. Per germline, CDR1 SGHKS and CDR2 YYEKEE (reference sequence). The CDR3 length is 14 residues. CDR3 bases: TGTGCCAGCAGCTTGGGACTAGGCTACAATGAGCAGTTCTTC. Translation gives CASSLGLGYNEQFF.

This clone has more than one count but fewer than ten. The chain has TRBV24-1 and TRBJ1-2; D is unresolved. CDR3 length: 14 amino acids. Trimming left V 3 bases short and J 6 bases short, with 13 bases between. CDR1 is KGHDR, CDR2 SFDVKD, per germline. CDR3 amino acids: CATSDPGRVHGYTF. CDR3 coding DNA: TGTGCCACCAGTGATCCCGGGAGGGTCCATGGCTACACCTTC.

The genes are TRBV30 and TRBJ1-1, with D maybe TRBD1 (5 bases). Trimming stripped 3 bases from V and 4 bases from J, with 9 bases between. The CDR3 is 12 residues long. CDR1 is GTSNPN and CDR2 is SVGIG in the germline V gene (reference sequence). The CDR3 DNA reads TGTGCCTGGAGCAGGGTTACCACTGAAGCTTTCTTT. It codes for CAWSRVTTEAFF.

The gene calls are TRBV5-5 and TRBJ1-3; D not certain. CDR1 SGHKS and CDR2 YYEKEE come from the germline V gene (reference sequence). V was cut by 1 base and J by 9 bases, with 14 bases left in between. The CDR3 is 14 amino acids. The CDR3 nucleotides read TGTGCCAGCAGCTTGATCATGGAAGCGGCCACCATATATTTT. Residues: CASSLIMEAATIYF.

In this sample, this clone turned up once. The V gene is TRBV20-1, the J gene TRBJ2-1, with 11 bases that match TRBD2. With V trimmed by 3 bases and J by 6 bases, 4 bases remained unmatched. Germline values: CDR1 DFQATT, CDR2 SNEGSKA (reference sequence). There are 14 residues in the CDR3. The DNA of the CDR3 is TGCAGTGCTAGTAGCGGGAGGGGTACCAATGAGCAGTTCTTC. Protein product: CSASSGRGTNEQFF.